A selection of T cell receptor beta chains follows, all from one sample in a study of T cell responses to AZD1222 COVID-19 vaccine. Repertoires were generated with immunoSEQ multiplex PCR, while TCRdb's copy carries only in-frame clones and drops some. This table has around 160,000 clones, approximately 91% appearing once. Sequences were derived from peripheral blood, sampled on day 0 of AZD1222 vaccination. These receptors were obtained from an adult in good health. The CDR3 runs from the conserved cysteine through the conserved F or W. Fields, in order: V gene, D gene, CDR3 length, J gene, CDR3 protein, CDR3 DNA. D genes are given only for firm matches.

TRBV18	-	14	TRBJ1-2	CASSITTENYGYTF	TGTGCCAGCTCCATAACGACGGAAAACTATGGCTACACCTTC
TRBV4-3	TRBD1	16	TRBJ2-5	CASSPSLLTGGETQYF	TGCGCCAGCAGCCCCTCTTTGTTGACAGGGGGAGAGACCCAGTACTTC
TRBV6-5	TRBD1	11	TRBJ1-2	CASMRQGDPDF	TGTGCCAGCATGAGGCAGGGGGACCCAGACTTC
TRBV7-2	-	14	TRBJ1-3	CASSLTGLGNTIYF	TGTGCCAGCAGCTTGACCGGGCTCGGAAACACCATATATTTT
TRBV4-1	-	15	TRBJ2-7	CASSEERGLSYEQYF	TGCGCCAGCAGTGAAGAGAGGGGTTTGTCCTACGAGCAGTACTTC
TRBV6-5	-	14	TRBJ1-2	CASSYSDSHYGYTF	TGTGCCAGCAGTTACTCGGACAGTCACTATGGCTACACCTTC
TRBV28	-	15	TRBJ1-5	CASSLLVHSNQPQHF	TGTGCCAGCAGTTTATTGGTCCATAGCAATCAGCCCCAGCATTTT
TRBV7-8	-	16	TRBJ1-6	CASSLGWDPRNSPLHF	TGTGCCAGCAGCTTAGGGTGGGATCCGAGAAATTCACCCCTCCACTTT
TRBV14	-	15	TRBJ1-1	CASSHQAFTDTEAFF	TGTGCCAGCAGCCACCAGGCTTTTACAGACACTGAAGCTTTCTTT
TRBV25-1	-	12	TRBJ1-6	CASSDGVSPLHF	TGTGCCAGCAGTGATGGGGTTTCACCCCTCCACTTT
TRBV6-5	-	16	TRBJ1-1	CASSYLPQGRNTEAFF	TGTGCCAGCAGTTACCTACCTCAGGGAAGGAACACTGAAGCTTTCTTT
TRBV24-1	-	14	TRBJ2-1	CATSDLWGGNEQFF	TGTGCCACCAGTGATTTATGGGGAGGCAATGAGCAGTTCTTC
TRBV6-1	-	12	TRBJ2-5	CASNRQRETQYF	TGTGCCAGCAACCGACAAAGAGAGACCCAGTACTTC
TRBV3-1/TRBV3-2	TRBD2	16	TRBJ2-3	CASSPTSGVSTDTQYF	TGTGCCAGCAGCCCGACTAGCGGGGTAAGCACAGATACGCAGTATTTT
TRBV20-1	-	11	TRBJ1-2	CSARVRNGYTF	TGCAGTGCTAGAGTTCGAAATGGCTACACCTTC
TRBV11-1	TRBD2	13	TRBJ2-1	CASSRLAGGEQFF	TGTGCCAGCAGCCGACTAGCGGGGGGTGAGCAGTTCTTC
TRBV28	TRBD1	13	TRBJ2-7	CASFNDRASEQYF	TGTGCCAGCTTTAATGACAGGGCGTCAGAGCAGTACTTC
TRBV11-3	-	16	TRBJ2-2	CASSPRGNSNTGELFF	TGTGCCAGCAGCCCCAGGGGAAATTCGAACACCGGGGAGCTGTTTTTT
TRBV9	-	16	TRBJ1-4	CASSVDQGRTNEKLFF	TGTGCCAGCAGCGTAGACCAGGGGCGAACTAATGAAAAACTGTTTTTT
TRBV5-1	TRBD1	15	TRBJ1-6	CASSSGQGKNSPLHF	TGCGCCAGCAGCTCGGGACAGGGGAAGAATTCACCCCTCCACTTT
TRBV7-2	-	17	TRBJ1-3	CASSLAPGPISGNTIYF	TGTGCCAGCAGCCTAGCGCCGGGCCCGATCTCTGGAAACACCATATATTTT
TRBV30	-	16	TRBJ1-5	CAWSGGTGYSNQPQHF	TGTGCCTGGAGTGGGGGGACGGGATATAGCAATCAGCCCCAGCATTTT
TRBV5-4	-	16	TRBJ1-5	CASSLFRSRGNQPQHF	TGTGCCAGCAGCTTGTTTCGGAGTAGGGGCAATCAGCCCCAGCATTTT
TRBV6-5	-	15	TRBJ2-5	CASSSNLWRWETQYF	TGTGCCAGCAGTTCCAACCTCTGGAGGTGGGAGACCCAGTACTTC